This TCR beta chain stems from a study of T cells of healthy individuals. Via MiXCR, TCRdb re-called the 5' RACE reads, giving one row per CDR3 protein. The sample lists 60,000 to 75,000 distinct CDR3 sequences, about 16% occurring once. V shed 4 bases, J shed 6 bases, and the junction held 18 bases outside the gene matches. The V gene's germline CDR1 is LGHNT and CDR2 FRNRAP. CDR3 length equals 18 residues. This clonotype was recorded at least ten times. The receptor's source is a human donor in good health. V usage is TRBV12-5 and J usage is TRBJ2-1; 7 bases are a match to TRBD1. CDR3 in amino acids: CASGSPTQLGTASNEQFF. CDR3 nucleotide sequence: TGTGCTAGTGGTTCTCCCACTCAACTCGGGACAGCGAGCAATGAGCAGTTCTTC.